A selection of T cell receptor beta chains follows, all from one sample in a study of neurological immune-mediated disorders. TCRdb redid the calling of the 5' RACE reads with MiXCR, one entry per CDR3 protein. The sample records approximately 40,000 distinct CDR3 sequences, roughly 13% being singletons. Sequenced: PBMCs. These receptors were obtained from a female donor in good health. Both conserved end residues are part of each CDR3. D genes are given only for firm matches. The size entry is marked missing in some rows and otherwise reads once, few, many or a size class.

D: .; J: TRBJ1-6; V: TRBV7-9; size: many; CDR3: CASSLDRLLYSPLHF; DNA: TGTGCCAGCAGCTTGGACAGACTCTTATATTCACCCCTCCACTTT
D: TRBD1; J: TRBJ1-1; V: TRBV29-1; size: many; CDR3: CSSLRDRDAFF; DNA: TGCAGCTCTCTCCGGGACAGGGACGCTTTCTTT
D: .; J: TRBJ1-1; V: TRBV5-1; size: many; CDR3: CASSLPGGTEAFF; DNA: TGCGCCAGCAGCTTGCCTGGGGGCACTGAAGCTTTCTTT
D: .; J: TRBJ1-3; V: TRBV5-5; size: many; CDR3: CASSLGGPAGRSGNTIYF; DNA: TGTGCCAGCAGCCTGGGGGGCCCCGCGGGTCGCTCTGGAAACACCATATATTTT
D: .; J: TRBJ2-7; V: TRBV3-1; size: many; CDR3: CASSQDGSGEQYF; DNA: TGTGCCAGCAGCCAAGATGGGTCCGGCGAGCAGTACTTC
D: .; J: TRBJ1-1; V: TRBV6-5; size: many; CDR3: CASSYSLGGRNTEAFF; DNA: TGTGCCAGCAGTTACTCCCTTGGGGGAAGGAACACTGAAGCTTTCTTT
D: TRBD2; J: TRBJ2-5; V: TRBV20-1; size: .; CDR3: CSAPGGAGMKTQYF; DNA: TGCAGTGCCCCCGGGGGGGCAGGGATGAAGACCCAGTACTTC
D: .; J: TRBJ1-2; V: TRBV5-1; size: .; CDR3: CASSPRKAANYGYTF; DNA: TGCGCCAGCAGCCCGAGGAAAGCAGCTAACTATGGCTACACCTTC
D: .; J: TRBJ1-4; V: TRBV7-2; size: many; CDR3: CASSLVGGSTNEKLFF; DNA: TGTGCCAGCAGCTTAGTTGGCGGATCAACTAATGAAAAACTGTTTTTT
D: .; J: TRBJ1-1; V: TRBV29-1; size: few; CDR3: CSVEQGTEAFF; DNA: TGCAGCGTTGAACAGGGGACTGAAGCTTTCTTT
D: .; J: TRBJ2-3; V: TRBV5-1; size: many; CDR3: CASSLEGRTSTDTQYF; DNA: TGCGCCAGCAGCTTGGAGGGGAGAACTAGCACAGATACGCAGTATTTT
D: TRBD2; J: TRBJ2-1; V: TRBV6-5; size: .; CDR3: CASSRGRGGAYNEQFF; DNA: TGTGCCAGCAGTCGTGGTCGGGGGGGCGCCTACAATGAGCAGTTCTTC
D: .; J: TRBJ1-2; V: TRBV7-9; size: many; CDR3: CASSLADPRPYGYTF; DNA: TGTGCCAGCAGCTTAGCGGACCCGCGACCCTATGGCTACACCTTC
D: .; J: TRBJ1-5; V: TRBV12-3/TRBV12-4; size: many; CDR3: CASSPRGTGGDQPQHF; DNA: TGTGCCAGCAGTCCAAGGGGAACTGGGGGAGATCAGCCCCAGCATTTT
D: .; J: TRBJ2-1; V: TRBV5-1; size: many; CDR3: CASSLWQGNEQFF; DNA: TGCGCCAGCAGTCTCTGGCAGGGGAATGAGCAGTTCTTC
D: TRBD2; J: TRBJ2-3; V: TRBV5-1; size: many; CDR3: CASRGSLRERRDTQYF; DNA: TGCGCCAGCAGGGGGTCTCTGCGGGAGCGTAGAGATACGCAGTATTTT
D: TRBD1; J: TRBJ1-1; V: TRBV27; size: .; CDR3: CANKFQGANTEDFF; DNA: TGTGCCAACAAGTTTCAGGGGGCGAACACTGAAGATTTCTTT
D: .; J: TRBJ1-6; V: TRBV6-1; size: many; CDR3: CASSDPRTPGGSYNSPLHF; DNA: TGTGCCAGCAGCGACCCCAGGACACCCGGTGGGTCCTATAATTCACCCCTCCACTTT
D: .; J: TRBJ1-2; V: TRBV25-1; size: many; CDR3: CASSEIGVEADYGYTF; DNA: TGTGCCAGCAGTGAGATTGGGGTGGAGGCGGACTATGGCTACACCTTC
D: .; J: TRBJ1-2; V: TRBV20-1; size: many; CDR3: CSAPERGDYGYTF; DNA: TGCAGTGCCCCGGAGAGGGGGGACTATGGCTACACCTTC
D: .; J: TRBJ2-1; V: TRBV6-6; size: many; CDR3: CASSYRRGEQFF; DNA: TGTGCCAGCAGTTACAGGAGAGGGGAGCAGTTCTTC
D: .; J: TRBJ2-1; V: TRBV3-1; size: many; CDR3: CASSQERAWGNEQFF; DNA: TGTGCCAGCAGCCAAGAGCGGGCTTGGGGTAATGAGCAGTTCTTC
D: TRBD1; J: TRBJ2-7; V: TRBV6-7; size: many; CDR3: CASSYAGTGGYEQYF; DNA: TGTGCCAGCAGTTACGCCGGGACAGGGGGCTACGAGCAGTACTTC
D: .; J: TRBJ2-3; V: TRBV6-6; size: once; CDR3: CANSYSTDMQYF; DNA: TGTGCCAACAGTTACTCCACAGATATGCAGTATTTT
D: .; J: TRBJ2-1; V: TRBV7-2; size: many; CDR3: CASSLARVAGNEQFF; DNA: TGTGCCAGCAGCTTAGCGAGGGTGGCAGGCAATGAGCAGTTCTTC
D: TRBD1; J: TRBJ2-1; V: TRBV6-5; size: many; CDR3: CASSYSPPGQGYNEQFF; DNA: TGTGCCAGCAGTTATTCCCCCCCGGGACAGGGGTACAATGAGCAGTTCTTC
D: .; J: TRBJ1-2; V: TRBV6-6; size: .; CDR3: CASSPSGGRGYTF; DNA: TGTGCCAGCAGTCCCTCCGGCGGCCGTGGCTACACCTTC
D: TRBD1; J: TRBJ1-2; V: TRBV7-9; size: once; CDR3: CASSHGQGNNYGYTF; DNA: TGTGCCAGCAGCCACGGACAGGGTAATAACTATGGCTACACCTTC
D: .; J: TRBJ2-3; V: TRBV6-2/TRBV6-3; size: many; CDR3: CASSFRGNTDTQYF; DNA: TGTGCCAGCAGTTTCCGGGGAAACACAGATACGCAGTATTTT
D: .; J: TRBJ1-2; V: TRBV7-2; size: many; CDR3: CASSLDVALNYGYTF; DNA: TGTGCCAGCAGCTTAGATGTGGCGCTTAACTATGGCTACACCTTC
D: TRBD2; J: TRBJ2-1; V: TRBV7-3; size: many; CDR3: CASSLSGPLASYNEQFF; DNA: TGTGCCAGCAGCTTAAGTGGCCCACTAGCGAGCTACAATGAGCAGTTCTTC
D: .; J: TRBJ2-7; V: TRBV25-1; size: many; CDR3: CASSEFGGSSRHEQYF; DNA: TGTGCCAGCAGTGAATTTGGAGGTTCCTCCAGGCACGAGCAGTACTTC
D: .; J: TRBJ2-1; V: TRBV19; size: .; CDR3: CASSIVAGQGSGEQFF; DNA: TGTGCCAGTAGTATAGTCGCGGGCCAGGGATCTGGAGAGCAGTTCTTC
D: TRBD2; J: TRBJ2-3; V: TRBV6-1; size: many; CDR3: CASSIPGLAGGGSDTQYF; DNA: TGTGCCAGCAGTATACCGGGACTAGCGGGAGGGGGCAGCGATACGCAGTATTTT
D: .; J: TRBJ2-2; V: TRBV30; size: .; CDR3: CAWMGGGTGELFF; DNA: TGTGCCTGGATGGGAGGGGGGACCGGGGAGCTGTTTTTT
D: .; J: TRBJ2-3; V: TRBV5-1; size: many; CDR3: CASSQSSGGGPADTQYF; DNA: TGCGCCAGCAGCCAATCGTCGGGCGGGGGCCCCGCGGATACGCAGTATTTT
D: .; J: TRBJ1-4; V: TRBV5-1; size: many; CDR3: CASSLTETNEKLFF; DNA: TGCGCCAGCAGCTTGACGGAAACTAATGAAAAACTGTTTTTT
D: TRBD1; J: TRBJ1-5; V: TRBV30; size: many; CDR3: CAWSSWTGSNQPQHF; DNA: TGTGCCTGGAGTTCTTGGACAGGGTCGAATCAGCCCCAGCATTTT
D: TRBD1; J: TRBJ2-2; V: TRBV10-3; size: many; CDR3: CAISVRQGDTGELFF; DNA: TGTGCCATCAGTGTACGACAGGGGGACACCGGGGAGCTGTTTTTT
D: TRBD1; J: TRBJ1-2; V: TRBV2; size: many; CDR3: CASSRQGANYGYTF; DNA: TGTGCCAGCAGTAGACAGGGAGCTAACTATGGCTACACCTTC
D: .; J: TRBJ2-1; V: TRBV10-2; size: many; CDR3: CASEGGNSYNEQFF; DNA: TGCGCCAGCGAAGGGGGAAACTCCTACAATGAGCAGTTCTTC
D: TRBD2; J: TRBJ2-1; V: TRBV7-9; size: many; CDR3: CASSSGSGRAREQFF; DNA: TGTGCCAGCAGCTCCGGTAGCGGGAGGGCGAGGGAGCAGTTCTTC
D: TRBD2; J: TRBJ2-3; V: TRBV2; size: many; CDR3: CASSGGGGFTDTQYF; DNA: TGTGCCAGCAGTGGTGGCGGGGGGTTCACAGATACGCAGTATTTT
D: .; J: TRBJ1-4; V: TRBV20-1; size: many; CDR3: CSARAAGQNLFF; DNA: TGCAGTGCTAGAGCTGCCGGGCAGAATTTGTTTTTT
D: .; J: TRBJ2-2; V: TRBV7-8; size: many; CDR3: CASSLVRDGELFF; DNA: TGTGCCAGCAGCTTAGTAAGGGACGGGGAGCTGTTTTTT
D: TRBD1; J: TRBJ2-7; V: TRBV7-6; size: few; CDR3: CASSRPATGLDSPYEQYF; DNA: TGTGCCAGCAGCCGACCGGCGACAGGGTTGGATTCCCCCTACGAGCAGTACTTC
D: .; J: TRBJ2-7; V: TRBV2; size: .; CDR3: CASRGRDGRNEQYF; DNA: TGTGCCAGCAGGGGTCGGGACGGACGGAACGAGCAGTACTTC
D: .; J: TRBJ1-1; V: TRBV20-1; size: many; CDR3: CSARGGTTEAFF; DNA: TGCAGTGCTAGGGGAGGAACCACTGAAGCTTTCTTT
D: .; J: TRBJ1-1; V: TRBV11-3; size: many; CDR3: CASSFQQNTEAFF; DNA: TGTGCCAGCAGCTTCCAACAGAACACTGAAGCTTTCTTT
D: .; J: TRBJ2-2; V: TRBV7-3; size: many; CDR3: CASSLDPNTGELFF; DNA: TGTGCCAGCAGCTTAGACCCAAACACCGGGGAGCTGTTTTTT